This TCR beta chain appears in the sequencing data of a study of blood T cell repertoires in COVID-19. Across the whole study: Samples of COVID-19 (acute and convalescent) were obtained from the United States, Italy and Spain.

Produced via immunoSEQ multiplex PCR; TCRdb's table is partial and in-frame only. The table has about 350,000 clones, over 85% seen once. With 6 bases removed from V and 7 bases from J, the gap between germline ends came to 21 bases. This CDR3 spans 16 amino acids. The germline V gene encodes CDR1 SGHNT and CDR2 YENEEA. The chain carries TRBV11-3 and TRBJ2-2; a weak D match, TRBD2 (5 bases). The sequence derives from a woman in her sixties or seventies with COVID-19, enrolled during active disease. The sample was peripheral blood. DNA for the CDR3: TGTGCCAGCAGTACAGTTCTGAGGGAGCAGGACGGGGAGCTGTTTTTT. This translates into CASSTVLREQDGELFF.